The entry below describes one T cell receptor beta chain. This sample stems from a study of cytomegalovirus exposure and HLA in healthy donors. PCR amplification relied on 60 Vbeta primers (plus 13 Jbeta primers). The method was immunoSEQ multiplex PCR; TCRdb's version includes in-frame clones alone and lacks a portion of them. The sample lists around 150,000 clones; 80% to 85% were seen once. Germline V gene data show CDR1 as SGHRS and CDR2 as YFSETQ. The CDR3 loop spans 13 amino acids. V gave up 5 bases and J gave up 4 bases, with 9 bases separating them. This clonotype was sampled from a male donor in good health and CMV-seropositive. The chain employs TRBV5-1 and TRBJ1-4; D not resolved. The source material was PBMCs. DNA for the CDR3: TGCGCCAGCAGAGAGAGGGATAATGAAAAACTGTTTTTT. It is translated as CASRERDNEKLFF.